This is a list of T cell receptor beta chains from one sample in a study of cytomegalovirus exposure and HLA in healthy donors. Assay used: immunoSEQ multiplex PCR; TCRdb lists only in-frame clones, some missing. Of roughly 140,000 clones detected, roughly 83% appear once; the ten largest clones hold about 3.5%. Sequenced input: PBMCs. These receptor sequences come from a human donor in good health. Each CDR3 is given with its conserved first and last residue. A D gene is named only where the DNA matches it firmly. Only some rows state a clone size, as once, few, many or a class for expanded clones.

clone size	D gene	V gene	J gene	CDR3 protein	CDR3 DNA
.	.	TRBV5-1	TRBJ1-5	CASSLAGTLYQPQHF	TGCGCCAGCAGCTTGGCCGGGACTCTATATCAGCCCCAGCATTTT
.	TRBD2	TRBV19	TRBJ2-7	CASSKNEGLVHEQYF	TGTGCCAGTAGCAAAAATGAGGGACTAGTCCACGAGCAGTACTTC
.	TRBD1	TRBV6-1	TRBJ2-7	CASSELTGVPHYEQYF	TGTGCCAGCAGTGAATTAACAGGGGTCCCCCACTACGAGCAGTACTTC
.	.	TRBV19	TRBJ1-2	CASSDRRANYGYTF	TGTGCCAGTAGCGACAGGAGAGCTAACTATGGCTACACCTTC
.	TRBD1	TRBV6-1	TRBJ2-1	CASSEPGTVTLGQFF	TGTGCCAGCAGTGAGCCCGGGACAGTCACTCTGGGGCAGTTCTTC
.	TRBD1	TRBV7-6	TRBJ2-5	CASSSGTGESETQYF	TGTGCCAGCAGCTCCGGGACAGGGGAATCGGAGACCCAGTACTTC
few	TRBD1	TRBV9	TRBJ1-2	CASSGRQGANYGYTF	TGTGCCAGCAGCGGCAGACAGGGGGCTAACTATGGCTACACCTTC
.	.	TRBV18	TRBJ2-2	CASSEAGETGELFF	TGTGCCAGCTCAGAGGCAGGGGAGACCGGGGAGCTGTTTTTT
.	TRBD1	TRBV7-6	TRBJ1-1	CASSLDQGVGMNTEAFF	TGTGCCAGCAGCTTAGACCAGGGGGTGGGGATGAACACTGAAGCTTTCTTT
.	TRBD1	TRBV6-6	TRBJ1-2	CASSGKATGANYGYTF	TGTGCCAGCAGTGGGAAGGCAACAGGGGCGAACTATGGCTACACCTTC
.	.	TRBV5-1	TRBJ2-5	CASSRGTVQETQYF	TGCGCCAGCAGCAGGGGGACCGTCCAAGAGACCCAGTACTTC
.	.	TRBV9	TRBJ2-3	CASSGGRGTTYTQYF	TGTGCCAGCAGCGGCGGAAGGGGGACGACCTATACGCAGTATTTT
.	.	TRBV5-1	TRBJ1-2	CASRSVFGYTF	TGCGCCAGCAGGTCCGTTTTTGGCTACACCTTC
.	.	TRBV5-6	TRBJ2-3	CASSLNVGGSTDTQYF	TGTGCCAGCAGCTTGAATGTCGGGGGATCGACAGATACGCAGTATTTT